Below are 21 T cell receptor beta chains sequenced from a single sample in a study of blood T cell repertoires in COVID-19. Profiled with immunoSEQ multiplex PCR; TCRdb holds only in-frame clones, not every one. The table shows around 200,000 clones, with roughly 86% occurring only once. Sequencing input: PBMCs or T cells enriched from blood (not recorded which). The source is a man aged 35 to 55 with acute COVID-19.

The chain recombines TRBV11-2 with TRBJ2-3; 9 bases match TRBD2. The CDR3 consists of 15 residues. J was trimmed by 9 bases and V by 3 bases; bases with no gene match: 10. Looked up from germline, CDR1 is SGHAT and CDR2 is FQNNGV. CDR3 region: CASSFWAGGEITQYF. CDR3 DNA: TGTGCCAGCAGCTTTTGGGCGGGGGGGGAGATAACGCAGTATTTT. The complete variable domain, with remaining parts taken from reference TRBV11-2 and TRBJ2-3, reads EAGVAQSPRYKIIEKRQSVAFWCNPISGHATLYWYQQILGQGPKLLIQFQNNGVVDDSQLPKDRFSAERLKGVDSTLKIQPAKLEDSAVYLCASSFWAGGEITQYFGPGTRLTVL.

CDR3 nucleotide sequence: TGCGCCAGCAGTCAATCGGGGGGAAAAATAACCACTATCTACACAGATACGCAGTATTTT. Amino acid sequence: CASSQSGGKITTIYTDTQYF. The genes are TRBV23-1 and TRBJ2-3; a weak D match, TRBD2 (6 bases). TRBV23-1 belongs to the ORF category, with a function that is uncertain. The ends were cut back, 0 bases at V and 2 bases at J, with 24 bases in the middle. This CDR3 comprises 20 residues.

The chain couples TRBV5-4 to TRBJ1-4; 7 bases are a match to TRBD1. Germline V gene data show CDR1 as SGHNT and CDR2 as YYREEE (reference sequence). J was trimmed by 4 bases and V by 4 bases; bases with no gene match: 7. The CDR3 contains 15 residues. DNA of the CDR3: TGTGCCAGCAGCGTTACAGGGGTAGGTAATGAAAAACTGTTTTTT. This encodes CASSVTGVGNEKLFF.

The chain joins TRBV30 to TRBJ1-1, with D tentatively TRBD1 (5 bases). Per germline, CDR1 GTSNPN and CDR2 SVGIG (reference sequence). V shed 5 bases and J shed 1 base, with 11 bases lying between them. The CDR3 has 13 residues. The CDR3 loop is CAWATVRNTEAFF. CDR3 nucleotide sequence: TGTGCCTGGGCGACAGTTCGGAACACTGAAGCTTTCTTT.

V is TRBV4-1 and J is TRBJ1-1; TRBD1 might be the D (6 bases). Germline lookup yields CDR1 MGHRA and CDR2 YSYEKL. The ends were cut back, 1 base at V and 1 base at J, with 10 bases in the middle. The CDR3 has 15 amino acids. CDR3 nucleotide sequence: TGCGCCAGCAGCCAAGTAGGCAGGGGGAACACTGAAGCTTTCTTT. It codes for CASSQVGRGNTEAFF.

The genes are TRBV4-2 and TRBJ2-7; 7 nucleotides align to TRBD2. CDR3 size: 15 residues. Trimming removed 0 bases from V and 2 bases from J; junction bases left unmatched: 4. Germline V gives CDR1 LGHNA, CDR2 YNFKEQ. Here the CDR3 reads CASSQEEAGTYEQYF. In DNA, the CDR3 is TGTGCCAGCAGCCAAGAGGAAGCGGGAACCTACGAGCAGTACTTC.

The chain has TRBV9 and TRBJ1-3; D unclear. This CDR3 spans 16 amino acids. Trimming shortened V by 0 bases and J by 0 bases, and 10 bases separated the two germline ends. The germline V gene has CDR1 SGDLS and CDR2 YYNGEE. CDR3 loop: CASSVAPQNSGNTIYF. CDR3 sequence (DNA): TGTGCCAGCAGCGTAGCCCCACAGAACTCTGGAAACACCATATATTTT.

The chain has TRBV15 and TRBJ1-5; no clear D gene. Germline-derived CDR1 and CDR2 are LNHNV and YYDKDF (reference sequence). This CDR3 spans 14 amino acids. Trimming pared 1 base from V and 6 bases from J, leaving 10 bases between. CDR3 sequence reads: CATSRVTKGQPQHF. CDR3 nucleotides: TGTGCCACCAGCAGAGTGACTAAAGGTCAGCCCCAGCATTTT.

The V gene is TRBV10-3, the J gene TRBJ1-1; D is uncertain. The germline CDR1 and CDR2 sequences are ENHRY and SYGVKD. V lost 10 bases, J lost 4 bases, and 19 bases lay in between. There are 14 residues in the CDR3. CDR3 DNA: TGTGCCACCGGGAGGAGCGGAGAAATCACTGAAGCTTTCTTT. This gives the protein CATGRSGEITEAFF.

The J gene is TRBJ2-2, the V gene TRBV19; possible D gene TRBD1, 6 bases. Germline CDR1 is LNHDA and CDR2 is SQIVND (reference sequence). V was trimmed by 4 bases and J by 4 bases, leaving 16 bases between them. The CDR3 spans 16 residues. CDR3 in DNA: TGTGCCAGTAGTACCTTACAGGGATATAGCACCGGGGAGCTGTTTTTT. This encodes CASSTLQGYSTGELFF.

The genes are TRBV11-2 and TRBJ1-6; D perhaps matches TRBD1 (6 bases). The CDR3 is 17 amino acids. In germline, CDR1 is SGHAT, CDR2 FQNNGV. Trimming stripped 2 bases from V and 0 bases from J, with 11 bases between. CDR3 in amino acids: CASSLRTASSYNSPLHF. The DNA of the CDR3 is TGTGCCAGCAGCTTAAGGACAGCGAGCTCCTATAATTCACCCCTCCACTTT.

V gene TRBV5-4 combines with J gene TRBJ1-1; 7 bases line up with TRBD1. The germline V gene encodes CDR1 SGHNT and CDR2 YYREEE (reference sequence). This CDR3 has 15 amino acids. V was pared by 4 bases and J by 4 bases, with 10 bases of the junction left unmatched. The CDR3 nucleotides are TGTGCCAGCAGCCCACAGGACAGGCCGGGCACTGAAGCTTTCTTT. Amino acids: CASSPQDRPGTEAFF.

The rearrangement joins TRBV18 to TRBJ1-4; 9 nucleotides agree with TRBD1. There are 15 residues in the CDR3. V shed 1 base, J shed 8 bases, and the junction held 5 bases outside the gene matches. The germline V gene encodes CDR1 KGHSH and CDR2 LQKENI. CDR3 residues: CASSPQGQGGEKLFF. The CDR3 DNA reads TGTGCCAGCTCACCACAGGGACAGGGTGGCGAAAAACTGTTTTTT.

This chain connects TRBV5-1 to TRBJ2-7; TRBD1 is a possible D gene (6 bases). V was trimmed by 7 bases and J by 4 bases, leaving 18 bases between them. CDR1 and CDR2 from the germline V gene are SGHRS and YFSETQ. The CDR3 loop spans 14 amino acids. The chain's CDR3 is CASSLGTLQYEQYF. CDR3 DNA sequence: TGCGCCAGCTCCTTGGGGACATTACAGTACGAGCAGTACTTC.

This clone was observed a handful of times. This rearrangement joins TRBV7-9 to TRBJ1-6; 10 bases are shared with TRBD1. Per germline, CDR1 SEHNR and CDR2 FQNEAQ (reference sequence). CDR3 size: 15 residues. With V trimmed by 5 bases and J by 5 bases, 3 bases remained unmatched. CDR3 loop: CASSRGTGDNSPLHF. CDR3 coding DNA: TGTGCCAGCAGCCGCGGGACAGGGGATAATTCACCCCTCCACTTT.

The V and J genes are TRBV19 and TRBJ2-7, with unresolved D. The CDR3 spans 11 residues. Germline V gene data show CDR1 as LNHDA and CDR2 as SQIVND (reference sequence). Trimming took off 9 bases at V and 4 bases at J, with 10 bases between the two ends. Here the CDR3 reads CASRNGYEQYF. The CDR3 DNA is TGTGCCAGCCGGAACGGGTACGAGCAGTACTTC.

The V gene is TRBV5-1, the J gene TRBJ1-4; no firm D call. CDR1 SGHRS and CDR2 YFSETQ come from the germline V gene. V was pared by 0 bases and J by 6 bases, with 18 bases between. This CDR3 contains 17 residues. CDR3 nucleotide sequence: TGCGCCAGCAGCTTGGGGATCTCGAGCGGGCTAGATGAAAAACTGTTTTTT. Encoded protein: CASSLGISSGLDEKLFF.

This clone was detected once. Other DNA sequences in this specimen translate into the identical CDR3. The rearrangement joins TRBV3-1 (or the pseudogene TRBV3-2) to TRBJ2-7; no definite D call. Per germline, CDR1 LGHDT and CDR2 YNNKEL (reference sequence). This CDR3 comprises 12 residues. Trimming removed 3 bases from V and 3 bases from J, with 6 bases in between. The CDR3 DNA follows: TGTGCCAGCAGCCAGACTGGCTACGAGCAGTACTTC. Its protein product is CASSQTGYEQYF.

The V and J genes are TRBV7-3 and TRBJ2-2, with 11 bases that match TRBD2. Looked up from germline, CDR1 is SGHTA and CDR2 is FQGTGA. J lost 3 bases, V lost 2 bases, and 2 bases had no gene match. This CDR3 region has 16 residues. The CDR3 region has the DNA TGTGCCAGCAGCTTAGCTAGCGGGGGGCACACCGGGGAGCTGTTTTTT. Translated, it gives CASSLASGGHTGELFF.

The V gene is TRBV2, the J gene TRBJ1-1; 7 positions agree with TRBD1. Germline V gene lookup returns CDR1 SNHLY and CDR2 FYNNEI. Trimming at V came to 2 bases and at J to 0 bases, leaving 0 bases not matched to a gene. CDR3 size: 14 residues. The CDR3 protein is CASSEQGVNTEAFF. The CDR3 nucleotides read TGTGCCAGCAGTGAACAGGGGGTGAACACTGAAGCTTTCTTT.

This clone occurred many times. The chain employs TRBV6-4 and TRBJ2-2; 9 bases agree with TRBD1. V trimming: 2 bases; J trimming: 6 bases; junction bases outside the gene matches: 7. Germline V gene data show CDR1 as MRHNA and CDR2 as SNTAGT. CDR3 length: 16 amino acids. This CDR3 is CASSDRDREGAGELFF. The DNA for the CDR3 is TGTGCCAGCAGTGACCGGGACAGGGAAGGCGCCGGGGAGCTGTTTTTT.